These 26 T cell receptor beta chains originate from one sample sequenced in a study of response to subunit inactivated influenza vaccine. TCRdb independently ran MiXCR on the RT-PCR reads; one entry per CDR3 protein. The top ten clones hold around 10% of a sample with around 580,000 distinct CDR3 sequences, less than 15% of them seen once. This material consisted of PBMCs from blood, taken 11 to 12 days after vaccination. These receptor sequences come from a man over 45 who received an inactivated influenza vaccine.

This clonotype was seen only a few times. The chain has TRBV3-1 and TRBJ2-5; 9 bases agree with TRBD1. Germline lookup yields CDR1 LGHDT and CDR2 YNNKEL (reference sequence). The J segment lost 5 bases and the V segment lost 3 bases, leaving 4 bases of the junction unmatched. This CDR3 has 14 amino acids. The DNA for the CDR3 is TGTGCCAGCAGCCAGCTGACAGGGGGTGAGACCCAGTACTTC. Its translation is CASSQLTGGETQYF.

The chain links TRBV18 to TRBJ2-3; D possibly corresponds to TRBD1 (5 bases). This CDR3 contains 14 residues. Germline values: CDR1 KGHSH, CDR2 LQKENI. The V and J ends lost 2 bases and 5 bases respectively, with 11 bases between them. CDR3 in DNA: TGTGCCAGCTCACCAATGGGGCTCGGAGATACGCAGTATTTT. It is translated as CASSPMGLGDTQYF.

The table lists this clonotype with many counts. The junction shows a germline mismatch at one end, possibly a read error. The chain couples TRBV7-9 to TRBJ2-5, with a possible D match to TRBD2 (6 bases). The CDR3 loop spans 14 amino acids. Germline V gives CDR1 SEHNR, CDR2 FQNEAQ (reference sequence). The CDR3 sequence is CASSLDGGQETQYF. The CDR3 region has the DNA TGTGCCAGCAGTTTAGATGGAGGGCAAGAGACCCAGTACTTC. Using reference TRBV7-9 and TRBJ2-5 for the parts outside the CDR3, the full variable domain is DTGVSQNPRHKITKRGQNVTFRCDPISEHNRLYWYRQTLGQGPEFLTYFQNEAQLEKSRLLSDRFSAERPKGSFSTLEIQRTEQGDSAMYLCASSLDGGQETQYFGPGTRLLVL.

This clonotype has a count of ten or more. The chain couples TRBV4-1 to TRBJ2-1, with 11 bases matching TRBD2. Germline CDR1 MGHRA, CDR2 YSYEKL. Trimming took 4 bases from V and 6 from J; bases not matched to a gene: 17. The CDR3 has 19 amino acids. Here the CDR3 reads CASSPGPGRELAGVNEQFF. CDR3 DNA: TGCGCCAGCAGCCCAGGTCCTGGGCGCGAACTAGCGGGGGTCAATGAGCAGTTCTTC.

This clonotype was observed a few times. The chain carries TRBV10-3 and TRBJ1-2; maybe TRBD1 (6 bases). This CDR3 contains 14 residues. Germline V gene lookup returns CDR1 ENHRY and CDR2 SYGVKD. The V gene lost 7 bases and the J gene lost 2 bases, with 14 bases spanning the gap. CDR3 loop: CAINRPGANYGYTF. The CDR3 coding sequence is TGTGCCATCAATAGACCAGGGGCCAACTATGGCTACACCTTC.

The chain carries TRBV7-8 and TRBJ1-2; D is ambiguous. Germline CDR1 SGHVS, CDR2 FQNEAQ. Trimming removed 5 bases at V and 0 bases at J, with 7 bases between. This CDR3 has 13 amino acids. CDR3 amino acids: CASSRGTNYGYTF. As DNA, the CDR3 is TGTGCCAGCAGCCGCGGAACTAACTATGGCTACACCTTC.

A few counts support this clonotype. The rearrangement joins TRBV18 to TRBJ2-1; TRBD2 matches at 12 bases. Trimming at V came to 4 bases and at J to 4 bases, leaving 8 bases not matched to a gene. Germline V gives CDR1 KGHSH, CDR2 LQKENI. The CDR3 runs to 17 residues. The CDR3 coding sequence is TGTGCCAGCTCACGGACTAGCGGGACCGCTGAGTACAATGAGCAGTTCTTC. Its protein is CASSRTSGTAEYNEQFF. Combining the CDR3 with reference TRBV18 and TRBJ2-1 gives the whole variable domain NAGVMQNPRHLVRRRGQEARLRCSPMKGHSHVYWYRQLPEEGLKFMVYLQKENIIDESGMPKERFSAEFPKEGPSILRIQQVVRGDSAAYFCASSRTSGTAEYNEQFFGPGTRLTVL.

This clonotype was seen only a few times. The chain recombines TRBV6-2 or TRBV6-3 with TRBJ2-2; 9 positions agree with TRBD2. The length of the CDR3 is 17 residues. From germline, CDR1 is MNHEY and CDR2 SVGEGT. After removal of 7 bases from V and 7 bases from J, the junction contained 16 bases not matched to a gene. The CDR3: CASTPLRLAGTIGELFF. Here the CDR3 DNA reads TGTGCCAGCACCCCCCTCCGGCTAGCGGGAACGATCGGGGAGCTGTTTTTT.

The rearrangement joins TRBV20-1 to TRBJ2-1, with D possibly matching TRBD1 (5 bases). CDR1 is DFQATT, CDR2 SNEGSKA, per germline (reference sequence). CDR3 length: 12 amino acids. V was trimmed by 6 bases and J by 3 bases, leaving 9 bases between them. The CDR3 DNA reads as TGCAGTGCCAACAGGATCTACAATGAGCAGTTCTTC. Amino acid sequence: CSANRIYNEQFF.

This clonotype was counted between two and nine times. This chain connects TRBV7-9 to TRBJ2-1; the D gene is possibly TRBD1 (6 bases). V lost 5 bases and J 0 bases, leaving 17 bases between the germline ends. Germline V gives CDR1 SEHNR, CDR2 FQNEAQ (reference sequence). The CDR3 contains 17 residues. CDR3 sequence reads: CASSRRTAVSSYNEQFF. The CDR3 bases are TGTGCCAGCAGCCGACGGACAGCGGTGAGCTCCTACAATGAGCAGTTCTTC.

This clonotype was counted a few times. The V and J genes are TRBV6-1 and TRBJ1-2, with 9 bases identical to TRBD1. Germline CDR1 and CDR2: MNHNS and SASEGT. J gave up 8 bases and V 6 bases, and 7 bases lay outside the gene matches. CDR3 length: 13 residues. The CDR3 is CASSRTGAGGYTF. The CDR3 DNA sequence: TGTGCCAGCAGCAGGACAGGGGCGGGGGGCTACACCTTC.

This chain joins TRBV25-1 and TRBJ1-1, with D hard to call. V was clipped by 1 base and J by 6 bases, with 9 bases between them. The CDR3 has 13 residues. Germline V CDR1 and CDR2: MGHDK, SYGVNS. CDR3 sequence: CASSEFLTAEAFF. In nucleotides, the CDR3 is TGTGCCAGCAGTGAATTCTTAACAGCTGAAGCTTTCTTT.

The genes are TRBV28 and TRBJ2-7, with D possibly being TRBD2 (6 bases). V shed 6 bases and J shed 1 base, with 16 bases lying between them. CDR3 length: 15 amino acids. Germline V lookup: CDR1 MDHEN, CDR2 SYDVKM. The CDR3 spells CASSQHPGLSYEQYF. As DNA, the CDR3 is TGTGCCAGCAGCCAACACCCGGGACTTTCCTACGAGCAGTACTTC.

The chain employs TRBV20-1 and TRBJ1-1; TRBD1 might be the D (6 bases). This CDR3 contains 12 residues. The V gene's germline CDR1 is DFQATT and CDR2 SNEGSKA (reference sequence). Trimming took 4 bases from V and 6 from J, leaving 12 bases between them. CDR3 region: CSAIVGAAEAFF. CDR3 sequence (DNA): TGCAGTGCTATTGTGGGGGCCGCTGAAGCTTTCTTT.

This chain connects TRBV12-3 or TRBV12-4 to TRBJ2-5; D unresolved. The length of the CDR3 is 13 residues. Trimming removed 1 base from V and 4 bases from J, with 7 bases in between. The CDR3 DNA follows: TGTGCCAGCAGTTTAGTAAGGAGAGAGACCCAGTACTTC. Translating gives CASSLVRRETQYF.

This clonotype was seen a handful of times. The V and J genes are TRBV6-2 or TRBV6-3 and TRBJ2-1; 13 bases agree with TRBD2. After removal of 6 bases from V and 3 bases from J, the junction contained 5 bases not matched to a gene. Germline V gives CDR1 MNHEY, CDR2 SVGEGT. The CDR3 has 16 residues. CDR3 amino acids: CASRTSGGAYYNEQFF. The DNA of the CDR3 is TGTGCCAGCAGAACTAGCGGGGGGGCCTACTACAATGAGCAGTTCTTC.

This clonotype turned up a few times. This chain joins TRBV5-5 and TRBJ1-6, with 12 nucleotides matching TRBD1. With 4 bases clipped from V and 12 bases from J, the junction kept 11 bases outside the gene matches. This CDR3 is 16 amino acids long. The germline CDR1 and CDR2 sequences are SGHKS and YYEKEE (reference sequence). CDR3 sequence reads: CASSGGTGGRGEPLHF. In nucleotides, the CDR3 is TGTGCCAGCAGCGGGGGGACAGGGGGCCGAGGGGAACCCCTCCACTTT.

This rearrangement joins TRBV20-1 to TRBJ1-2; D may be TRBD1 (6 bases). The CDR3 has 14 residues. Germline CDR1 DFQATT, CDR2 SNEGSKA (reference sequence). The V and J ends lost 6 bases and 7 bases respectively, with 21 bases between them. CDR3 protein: CSATDRLGQGGYTF. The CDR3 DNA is TGCAGTGCGACCGACAGGTTGGGACAAGGTGGCTACACCTTC.

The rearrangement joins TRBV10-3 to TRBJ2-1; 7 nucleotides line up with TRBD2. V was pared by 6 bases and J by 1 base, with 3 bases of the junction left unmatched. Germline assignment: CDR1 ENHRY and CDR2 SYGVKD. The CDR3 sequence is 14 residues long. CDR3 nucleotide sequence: TGTGCCATCAGGGGGGAGGGATCCTACAATGAGCAGTTCTTC. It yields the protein CAIRGEGSYNEQFF.

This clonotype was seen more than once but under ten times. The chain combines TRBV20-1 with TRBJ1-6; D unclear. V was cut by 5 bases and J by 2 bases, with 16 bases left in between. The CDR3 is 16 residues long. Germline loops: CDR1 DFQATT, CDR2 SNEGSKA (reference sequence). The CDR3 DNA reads TGCAGTGCTGAGGCGGGGTGGCTCACCTATAATTCACCCCTCCACTTT. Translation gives CSAEAGWLTYNSPLHF.

CDR3 DNA: TGTGCCAGCAGGACCGGGACAGGGGGTTTACACGAGCAGTACTTC. Translated, it gives CASRTGTGGLHEQYF. The chain joins TRBV28 to TRBJ2-7, with 11 bases identical to TRBD1. The germline CDR1 and CDR2 sequences are MDHEN and SYDVKM. J gave up 5 bases and V 6 bases, and 9 bases lay outside the gene matches. The CDR3 sequence is 15 residues long.

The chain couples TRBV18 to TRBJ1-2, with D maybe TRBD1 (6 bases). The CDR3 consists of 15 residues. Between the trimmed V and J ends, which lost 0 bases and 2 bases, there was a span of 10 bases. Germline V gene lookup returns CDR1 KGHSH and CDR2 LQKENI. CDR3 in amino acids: CASSPPSGANYGYTF. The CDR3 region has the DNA TGTGCCAGCTCACCACCGTCAGGGGCGAACTATGGCTACACCTTC.

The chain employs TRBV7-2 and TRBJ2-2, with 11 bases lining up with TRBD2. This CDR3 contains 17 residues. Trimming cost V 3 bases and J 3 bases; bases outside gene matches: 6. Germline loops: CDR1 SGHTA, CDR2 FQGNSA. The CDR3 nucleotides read TGTGCCAGCAGCTTGGGTACTAGCGGGAGTTACACCGGGGAGCTGTTTTTT. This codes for CASSLGTSGSYTGELFF.

The CDR3 reads CASSTPQPNYGYTF. The CDR3 DNA reads as TGTGCCAGCAGTACACCACAGCCCAACTATGGCTACACCTTC. J is TRBJ1-2 and V is TRBV6-2 or TRBV6-3; D is ambiguous. The CDR3 covers 14 residues. Germline V CDR1 and CDR2: MNHEY, SVGEGT. Deletions cut 5 bases from V and 2 bases from J, with 12 bases between.

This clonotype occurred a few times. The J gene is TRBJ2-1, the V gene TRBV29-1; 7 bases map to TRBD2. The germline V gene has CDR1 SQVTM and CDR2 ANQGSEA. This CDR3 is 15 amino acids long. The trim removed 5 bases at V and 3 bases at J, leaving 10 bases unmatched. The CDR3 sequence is CSVREGLYIYNEQFF. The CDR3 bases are TGCAGCGTTAGGGAGGGCCTTTATATCTACAATGAGCAGTTCTTC.

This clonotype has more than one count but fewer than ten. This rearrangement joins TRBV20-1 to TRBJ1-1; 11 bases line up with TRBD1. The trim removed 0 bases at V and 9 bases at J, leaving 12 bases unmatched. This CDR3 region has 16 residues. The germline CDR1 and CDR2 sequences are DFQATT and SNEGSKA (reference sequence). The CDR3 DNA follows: TGCAGTGCTAGAGACTCCCGGACAGGGGGCCGGTCGAAAGCTTTCTTT. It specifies CSARDSRTGGRSKAFF.